These T cell receptor beta chains were read from a single sample in a study of beta chain features in type 1 diabetes. The assay was immunoSEQ multiplex PCR, and TCRdb's table has in-frame clones only and misses some. The table includes roughly 290,000 clones, around 7.8% detected once. Sequenced sample: central memory CD4+ T cells from blood. The receptors stem from a woman under 30 in good health. Both conserved end residues are part of each CDR3. Each record gives: CDR3 protein, CDR3 DNA, D gene, clone size, J gene, V gene. The D gene is left open where the match is weak. Where a row states a size, it is once, few, many or the class of an expanded clone; other rows omit it.

CDR3aa: CASSPGRWDSPLHF
CDR3nt: TGTGCCAGCAGCCCGGGACGGTGGGATTCACCCCTCCACTTT
d_gene: .
abundance: few
j_gene: TRBJ1-6
v_gene: TRBV7-9

CDR3aa: CASSPSTDTQYF
CDR3nt: TGTGCCAGCAGCCCGAGCACAGATACGCAGTATTTT
d_gene: .
abundance: .
j_gene: TRBJ2-3
v_gene: TRBV7-3

CDR3aa: CASSLLAGLYEQYF
CDR3nt: TGTGCCAGCAGCCTGCTAGCGGGACTCTACGAGCAGTACTTC
d_gene: TRBD2
abundance: .
j_gene: TRBJ2-7
v_gene: TRBV7-2

CDR3aa: CAISESSNQPQHF
CDR3nt: TGTGCCATCAGTGAGTCCAGCAATCAGCCCCAGCATTTT
d_gene: .
abundance: few
j_gene: TRBJ1-5
v_gene: TRBV10-3

CDR3aa: CASSGRPTGITEAFF
CDR3nt: TGCGCCAGCAGCGGCCGACCTACAGGGATCACTGAAGCTTTCTTT
d_gene: .
abundance: .
j_gene: TRBJ1-1
v_gene: TRBV5-1

CDR3aa: CASSWGTSGTIYEQYF
CDR3nt: TGTGCCAGCAGCTGGGGGACTAGCGGTACCATCTACGAGCAGTACTTC
d_gene: TRBD2
abundance: .
j_gene: TRBJ2-7
v_gene: TRBV7-2

CDR3aa: CASSLVPNQPQHF
CDR3nt: TGCGCCAGCAGCTTGGTCCCTAATCAGCCCCAGCATTTT
d_gene: .
abundance: few
j_gene: TRBJ1-5
v_gene: TRBV5-1

CDR3aa: CASSPMGGFVSYEQYF
CDR3nt: TGTGCCAGCAGTCCAATGGGGGGCTTTGTGTCCTACGAGCAGTACTTC
d_gene: .
abundance: .
j_gene: TRBJ2-7
v_gene: TRBV28

CDR3aa: CSVLKGGLMRGYTF
CDR3nt: TGCAGCGTGTTAAAAGGAGGACTTATGCGTGGCTACACCTTC
d_gene: .
abundance: .
j_gene: TRBJ1-2
v_gene: TRBV29-1

CDR3aa: CASSQSCPWTFGQFF
CDR3nt: TGCGCCAGCAGTCAATCTTGCCCCTGGACATTCGGTCAGTTCTTC
d_gene: .
abundance: few
j_gene: TRBJ2-1
v_gene: TRBV23-1

CDR3aa: CASSLSRGQVGEQYF
CDR3nt: TGTGCCAGCAGCTTGTCGAGGGGCCAAGTCGGCGAGCAGTACTTC
d_gene: .
abundance: many
j_gene: TRBJ2-7
v_gene: TRBV5-4

CDR3aa: CASSRDRRGEKLFF
CDR3nt: TGTGCCAGCAGCCGGGACAGACGAGGCGAAAAACTGTTTTTT
d_gene: TRBD1
abundance: .
j_gene: TRBJ1-4
v_gene: TRBV14

CDR3aa: CASGTGRGSYEQYF
CDR3nt: TGTGCCAGCGGGACCGGGAGGGGCTCCTACGAGCAGTACTTC
d_gene: TRBD2
abundance: .
j_gene: TRBJ2-7
v_gene: TRBV27

CDR3aa: CASSLTGLNTEAFF
CDR3nt: TGTGCCAGCAGCTTGACAGGGTTGAACACTGAAGCTTTCTTT
d_gene: TRBD1
abundance: .
j_gene: TRBJ1-1
v_gene: TRBV11-2

CDR3aa: CATSFKNRGSKGNQPQHF
CDR3nt: TGTGCCACCAGCTTTAAGAACAGGGGGTCGAAGGGCAATCAGCCCCAGCATTTT
d_gene: TRBD1
abundance: .
j_gene: TRBJ1-5
v_gene: TRBV15

CDR3aa: CASSPRTTTQYGYTF
CDR3nt: TGTGCCAGCAGCCCTCGGACAACGACACAATATGGCTACACCTTC
d_gene: .
abundance: few
j_gene: TRBJ1-2
v_gene: TRBV7-9

CDR3aa: CAISEPTSGETQYF
CDR3nt: TGTGCCATCAGTGAGCCCACTAGCGGAGAGACCCAGTACTTC
d_gene: TRBD2
abundance: many
j_gene: TRBJ2-5
v_gene: TRBV10-3

CDR3aa: CSARQGYEQYF
CDR3nt: TGCAGTGCTAGACAGGGTTACGAGCAGTACTTC
d_gene: .
abundance: .
j_gene: TRBJ2-7
v_gene: TRBV20-1

CDR3aa: CASSPGQGMNNEQFF
CDR3nt: TGTGCCAGCTCACCGGGCCAGGGGATGAACAATGAGCAGTTCTTC
d_gene: .
abundance: many
j_gene: TRBJ2-1
v_gene: TRBV18

CDR3aa: CASSSSGGYNEQFF
CDR3nt: TGTGCCAGCAGCTCGTCGGGAGGCTACAATGAGCAGTTCTTC
d_gene: TRBD2
abundance: few
j_gene: TRBJ2-1
v_gene: TRBV7-2

CDR3aa: CASRETGQETQYF
CDR3nt: TGTGCCAGCAGGGAGACAGGCCAAGAGACCCAGTACTTC
d_gene: .
abundance: few
j_gene: TRBJ2-5
v_gene: TRBV7-9

CDR3aa: CASSPSTTHNEQFF
CDR3nt: TGTGCCAGCTCACCAAGCACTACCCACAATGAGCAGTTCTTC
d_gene: .
abundance: .
j_gene: TRBJ2-1
v_gene: TRBV18

CDR3aa: CASTPGREWAEQFF
CDR3nt: TGTGCCAGTACCCCCGGGCGGGAGTGGGCTGAGCAGTTCTTC
d_gene: TRBD2
abundance: few
j_gene: TRBJ2-1
v_gene: TRBV19

CDR3aa: CASSLAPNSYNEQFF
CDR3nt: TGTGCCAGCAGCTTAGCGCCCAACTCCTACAATGAGCAGTTCTTC
d_gene: .
abundance: few
j_gene: TRBJ2-1
v_gene: TRBV7-6

CDR3aa: CASSPGSSGVRHEQFF
CDR3nt: TGCGCCAGCAGCCCGGGATCAAGCGGGGTTCGTCATGAGCAGTTCTTC
d_gene: TRBD2
abundance: .
j_gene: TRBJ2-1
v_gene: TRBV5-1

CDR3aa: CASSPAQGAEAFF
CDR3nt: TGTGCCAGCAGTCCCGCGCAGGGTGCTGAAGCTTTCTTT
d_gene: .
abundance: few
j_gene: TRBJ1-1
v_gene: TRBV7-9

CDR3aa: CASSYQWTPYYGYTF
CDR3nt: TGTGCCAGCAGCTACCAGTGGACTCCATACTATGGCTACACCTTC
d_gene: .
abundance: .
j_gene: TRBJ1-2
v_gene: TRBV6-6

CDR3aa: CASSGRGRTDTQYF
CDR3nt: TGTGCCAGCAGCGGCAGGGGACGCACAGATACGCAGTATTTT
d_gene: .
abundance: .
j_gene: TRBJ2-3
v_gene: TRBV9

CDR3aa: CASSKTEVNTEAFF
CDR3nt: TGTGCCAGCAGCAAGACAGAGGTGAACACTGAAGCTTTCTTT
d_gene: .
abundance: .
j_gene: TRBJ1-1
v_gene: TRBV21-1

CDR3aa: CASSAGLAGNTQYF
CDR3nt: TGTGCCAGCAGCGCCGGACTAGCGGGGAATACGCAGTATTTT
d_gene: TRBD2
abundance: few
j_gene: TRBJ2-3
v_gene: TRBV7-3

CDR3aa: CASSFSSGTGDHEQFF
CDR3nt: TGTGCCAGCAGCTTTTCTTCCGGGACAGGGGACCATGAGCAGTTCTTC
d_gene: TRBD1
abundance: few
j_gene: TRBJ2-1
v_gene: TRBV7-2

CDR3aa: CARHRGRYYGYTF
CDR3nt: TGTGCCAGACACAGGGGGCGATACTATGGCTACACCTTC
d_gene: TRBD1
abundance: .
j_gene: TRBJ1-2
v_gene: TRBV27

CDR3aa: CASSQGLAGPNEQFF
CDR3nt: TGTGCCAGCAGCCAAGGCCTAGCGGGACCAAATGAGCAGTTCTTC
d_gene: TRBD2
abundance: few
j_gene: TRBJ2-1
v_gene: TRBV14

CDR3aa: CASSYYEVKSGYTF
CDR3nt: TGTGCCAGCAGCTACTACGAGGTTAAATCTGGCTACACCTTC
d_gene: .
abundance: few
j_gene: TRBJ1-2
v_gene: TRBV5-6

CDR3aa: CSVRTGADEKLFF
CDR3nt: TGCAGCGTGAGGACAGGGGCAGATGAAAAACTGTTTTTT
d_gene: TRBD1
abundance: few
j_gene: TRBJ1-4
v_gene: TRBV29-1